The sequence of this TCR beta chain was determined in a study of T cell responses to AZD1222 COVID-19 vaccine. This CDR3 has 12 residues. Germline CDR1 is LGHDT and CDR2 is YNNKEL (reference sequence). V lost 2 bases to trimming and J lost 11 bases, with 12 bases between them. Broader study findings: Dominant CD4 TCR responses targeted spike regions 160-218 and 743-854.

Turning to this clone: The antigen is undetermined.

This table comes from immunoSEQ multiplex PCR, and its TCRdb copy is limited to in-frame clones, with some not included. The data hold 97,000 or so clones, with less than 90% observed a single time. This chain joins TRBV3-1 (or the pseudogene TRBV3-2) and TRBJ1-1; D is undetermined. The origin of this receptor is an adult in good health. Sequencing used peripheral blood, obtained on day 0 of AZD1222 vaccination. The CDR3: CASSQSDLRAFF. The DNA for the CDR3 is TGTGCCAGCAGCCAATCAGATCTGAGGGCTTTCTTT.